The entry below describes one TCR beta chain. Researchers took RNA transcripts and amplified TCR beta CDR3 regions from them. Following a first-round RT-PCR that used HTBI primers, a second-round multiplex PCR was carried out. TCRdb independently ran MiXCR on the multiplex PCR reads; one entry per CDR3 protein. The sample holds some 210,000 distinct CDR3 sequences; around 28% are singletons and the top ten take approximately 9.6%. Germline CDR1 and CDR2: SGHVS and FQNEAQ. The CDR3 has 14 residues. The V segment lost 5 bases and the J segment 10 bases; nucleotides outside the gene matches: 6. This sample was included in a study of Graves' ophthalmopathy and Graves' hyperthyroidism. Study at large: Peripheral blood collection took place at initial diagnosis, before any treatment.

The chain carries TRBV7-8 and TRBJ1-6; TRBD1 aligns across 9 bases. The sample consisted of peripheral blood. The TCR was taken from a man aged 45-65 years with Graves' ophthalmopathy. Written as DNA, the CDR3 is TGTGCCAGCAGCCCGGACAGGGGACGCTCACCCCTCCACTTT. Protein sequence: CASSPDRGRSPLHF.